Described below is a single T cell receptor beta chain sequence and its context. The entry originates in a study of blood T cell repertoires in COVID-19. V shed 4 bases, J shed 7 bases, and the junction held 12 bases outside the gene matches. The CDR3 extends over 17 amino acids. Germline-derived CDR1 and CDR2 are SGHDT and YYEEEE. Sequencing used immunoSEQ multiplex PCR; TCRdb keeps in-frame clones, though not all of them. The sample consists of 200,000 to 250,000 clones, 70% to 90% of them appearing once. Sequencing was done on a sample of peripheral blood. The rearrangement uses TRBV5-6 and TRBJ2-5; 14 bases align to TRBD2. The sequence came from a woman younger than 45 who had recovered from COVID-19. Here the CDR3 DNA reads TGTGCCAGCAGCCAAGGGACTAGCGGGGGTTTGGCCCTGACCCAGTACTTC. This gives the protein CASSQGTSGGLALTQYF.